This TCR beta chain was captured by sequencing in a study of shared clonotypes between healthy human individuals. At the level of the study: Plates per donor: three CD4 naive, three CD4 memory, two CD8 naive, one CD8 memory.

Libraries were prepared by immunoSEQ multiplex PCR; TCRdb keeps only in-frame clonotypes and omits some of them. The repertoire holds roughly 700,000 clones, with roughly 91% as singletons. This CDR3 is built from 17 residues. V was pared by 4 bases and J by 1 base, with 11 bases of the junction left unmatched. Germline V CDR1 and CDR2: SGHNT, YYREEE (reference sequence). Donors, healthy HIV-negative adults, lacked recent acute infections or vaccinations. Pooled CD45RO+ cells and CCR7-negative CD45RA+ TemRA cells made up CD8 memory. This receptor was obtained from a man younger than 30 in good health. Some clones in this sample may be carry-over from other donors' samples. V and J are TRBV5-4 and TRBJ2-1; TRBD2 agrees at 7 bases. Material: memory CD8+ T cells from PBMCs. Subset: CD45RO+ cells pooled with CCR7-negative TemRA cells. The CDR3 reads CASSPGLLGGSYNEQFF. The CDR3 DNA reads TGTGCCAGCAGCCCCGGGCTGCTGGGAGGGTCCTACAATGAGCAGTTCTTC.